The entry that follows covers one T cell receptor beta chain sequence. TCRdb keeps only in-frame clones here, not all; method: immunoSEQ multiplex PCR. The sample yields about 260,000 clones, 75% to 90% seen once. The data were obtained in a study of blood T cell repertoires in COVID-19. Clinical history as reported by participants underpinned cohort assignment. The sample consisted of PBMCs or T cells enriched from blood (not recorded which). The TCR comes from a man in his forties or fifties who had been exposed to COVID-19.

This CDR3 reads CASSVVSSGGSTDTQYF. CDR3 in DNA: TGTGCCAGCAGCGTAGTCTCTAGCGGGGGCTCCACAGATACGCAGTATTTT. The chain combines TRBV9 with TRBJ2-3; 10 bases align to TRBD2. The V and J ends lost 0 bases and 2 bases, in that order; junction bases with no gene match: 6. The germline gives CDR1 SGDLS, CDR2 YYNGEE. The CDR3 loop spans 17 amino acids.